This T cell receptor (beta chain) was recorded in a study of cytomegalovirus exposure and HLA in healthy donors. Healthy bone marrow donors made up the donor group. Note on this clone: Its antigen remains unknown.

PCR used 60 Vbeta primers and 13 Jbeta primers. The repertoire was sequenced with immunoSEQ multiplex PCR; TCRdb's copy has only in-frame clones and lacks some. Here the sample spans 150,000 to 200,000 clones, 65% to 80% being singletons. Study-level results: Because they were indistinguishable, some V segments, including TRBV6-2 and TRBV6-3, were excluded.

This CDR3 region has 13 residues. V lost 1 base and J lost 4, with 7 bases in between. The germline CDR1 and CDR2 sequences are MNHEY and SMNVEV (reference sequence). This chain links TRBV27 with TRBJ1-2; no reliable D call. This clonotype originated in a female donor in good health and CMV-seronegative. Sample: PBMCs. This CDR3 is CASSLYGGYGYTF. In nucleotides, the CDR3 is TGTGCCAGCAGTTTATACGGCGGCTATGGCTACACCTTC.